In its sample, the clone carrying this TCR beta chain was seen a few times. Antigen unknown. This entry is derived from a study of blood T cells in healthy people across ages. Study findings and constraints: While age rose, TCR beta diversity per million T cells dropped in a roughly linear way. For the donors, CMV status was unknown and possibly confounded expanded clonotype changes.

The CDR3 is made up of 14 amino acids. CDR1 SQVTM and CDR2 ANQGSEA come from the germline V gene. V gave up 2 bases and J gave up 0 bases, with 10 bases separating them. Sample-barcoded 5' priming and a J-beta primer mix drove a second PCR of about 6 to 12 cycles. In TCRdb, the 5' RACE reads were re-called with MiXCR into one record per CDR3 protein. The repertoire consists of 800,000 or so distinct CDR3 sequences, with more than 20% occurring once and the leading ten covering 3% to 4%. The same sample was also studied in work on T cells of mothers and their children.

The origin of this receptor is a boy between 5 and 17 years old in good health. Sequencing was carried out using blood. The chain is built from TRBV29-1 and TRBJ2-5, with a weak D call TRBD2 (6 bases). This CDR3 is CSVELAGYQETQYF. DNA of the CDR3: TGCAGCGTTGAATTGGCGGGATACCAAGAGACCCAGTACTTC.